This paragraph reports one T cell receptor (beta chain). Enrollment of patients from Seattle took place during active infection, with longitudinal follow-up. This sample is drawn from a study of blood T cell repertoires in COVID-19. Study as a whole: Samples of COVID-19 (acute and convalescent) were obtained from the United States, Italy and Spain. Sources were T cells, B-cell-depleted T cells, or PBMCs; the material itself was cDNA or gDNA.

V lost 5 bases to trimming and J lost 7 bases, with 18 bases between them. The CDR3 is 14 amino acids. Germline V lookup: CDR1 SGHAT, CDR2 FQDESV (reference sequence). Original processing methods: Researchers report that nucleated cell counts were estimated from reference gene primer amplification. Assay: immunoSEQ multiplex PCR; the TCRdb copy retains only in-frame clones and omits some. V, J and clone size are taken as reported in that table, and D and trimming were inferred from the DNA itself. The table shows 150,000 to 200,000 clones, with 84% occurring only once. The V call is TRBV11-1, the J call TRBJ2-7; perhaps TRBD1 as D (6 bases). The sequence was obtained from a woman in her seventies with COVID-19, enrolled during active disease. The sequencing input was peripheral blood. The CDR3 nucleotides read TGTGCCAGCAGCCAGACAGGTCCTAAAAGGGAGCAGTACTTC. It is translated as CASSQTGPKREQYF.